The 13 T cell receptor beta chains in this list originate from one sample, sequenced in a study of cytomegalovirus exposure and HLA in healthy donors. The PCR had 60 Vbeta and 13 Jbeta primers. Libraries were prepared by immunoSEQ multiplex PCR; TCRdb keeps only in-frame clonotypes and omits some of them. The sample table sets out approximately 140,000 clones. Sequencing input: PBMCs. These receptors all come from a woman between 18 and 29 years old in good health and CMV-seronegative.

About this clone itself: Other DNA sequences in the sample encode the same CDR3. This sequence joins TRBV5-6 and TRBJ2-5, with TRBD2 matching over 10 bases. CDR1 and CDR2 from the germline V gene are SGHDT and YYEEEE. The CDR3 contains 18 residues. With V trimmed by 0 bases and J by 1 base, 9 bases remained unmatched. CDR3 loop: CASSLASGRWDVQETQYF. The CDR3 DNA is TGTGCCAGCAGCTTGGCTAGCGGGAGATGGGATGTCCAAGAGACCCAGTACTTC.

The chain joins TRBV19 to TRBJ2-6; 7 bases fit TRBD1. This CDR3 spans 15 amino acids. V lost 5 bases to trimming and J lost 1 base; unmatched junction nucleotides: 2. CDR1 is LNHDA and CDR2 is SQIVND in the germline V gene (reference sequence). CDR3 amino acids: CASSLQGSGANVLTF. The CDR3 coding sequence is TGTGCCAGTAGTTTACAGGGGTCTGGGGCCAACGTCCTGACTTTC.

The genes are TRBV2 and TRBJ2-7; 9 bases fit TRBD1. The CDR3 length is 14 residues. The junction had 4 bases not matched to a gene; V was cut back by 4 bases and J by 3 bases. Germline V gives CDR1 SNHLY, CDR2 FYNNEI. The CDR3 loop is CASSGADRGYEQYV. The CDR3 DNA sequence: TGTGCCAGCAGTGGAGCGGACAGGGGCTACGAGCAGTACGTC.

This chain joins TRBV19 and TRBJ2-5; TRBD2 matches at 10 bases. The J call is doubtful: the DNA matches TRBJ2-7 better. Germline V CDR1 and CDR2: LNHDA, SQIVND (reference sequence). There are 13 residues in the CDR3. CDR3: CASSIRLAGEQYF. DNA for the CDR3: TGTGCCAGTAGTATCCGACTAGCGGGCGAGCAGTACTTC.

The gene calls are TRBV6-6 and TRBJ2-7; D is perhaps TRBD1 (5 bases). CDR1 and CDR2 (germline): MNHNY, SVGAGI (reference sequence). With 5 bases removed from V and 2 bases from J, the gap between germline ends came to 13 bases. The CDR3 covers 14 residues. CDR3 residues: CASSASQGTYEQYV. The CDR3 region has the DNA TGTGCCAGCAGTGCGTCGCAGGGAACCTACGAGCAGTACGTC.

This sequence joins TRBV30 and TRBJ1-1; tentatively, D is TRBD1 (5 bases). Germline values: CDR1 GTSNPN, CDR2 SVGIG (reference sequence). Trimming shortened V by 4 bases and J by 8 bases, and 11 bases separated the two germline ends. The CDR3 contains 11 residues. The CDR3 loop is CAWIETEEAFF. The CDR3 DNA reads TGTGCCTGGATCGAGACAGAGGAAGCTTTCTTT.

The chain is built from TRBV30 and TRBJ1-2; TRBD1 might be the D (5 bases). The CDR3 sequence is 16 residues long. Germline values: CDR1 GTSNPN, CDR2 SVGIG (reference sequence). V was trimmed by 2 bases and J by 0 bases, leaving 16 bases between them. Here the CDR3 DNA reads TGTGCCTGGAGTCAACAGACAGTATCAGCTAACTATGGCTACACCTTC. This translates into CAWSQQTVSANYGYTF.

The chain links TRBV7-9 to TRBJ2-3; D possibly corresponds to TRBD1 (5 bases). V was clipped by 2 bases and J by 2 bases, with 11 bases between them. The CDR3 extends over 15 amino acids. CDR1 is SEHNR and CDR2 is FQNEAQ in the germline V gene (reference sequence). CDR3 region: CASSLRPGPTDTQYF. The CDR3, as DNA: TGTGCCAGCAGCTTACGGCCAGGGCCCACAGATACGCAGTATTTT.

The rearrangement links TRBV4-2 to TRBJ1-3; tentative D call: TRBD1 (6 bases). CDR1 and CDR2 (germline): LGHNA, YNFKEQ. CDR3 length: 16 residues. The V gene lost 4 bases and the J gene lost 0 bases, with 13 bases spanning the gap. The CDR3 loop reads CASSPQGDRSGNTIYF. The CDR3 nucleotides are TGTGCCAGCAGCCCACAGGGTGATCGCTCTGGAAACACCATATATTTT.

This sequence joins TRBV2 and TRBJ2-7, with no clear D. The V and J ends lost 3 bases and 4 bases respectively, with 4 bases between them. The CDR3 is 11 amino acids. Germline CDR1 and CDR2: SNHLY and FYNNEI. The CDR3 DNA follows: TGTGCCAGCAGTGAGCGATACGAGCAGTACTTC. Protein product: CASSERYEQYF.

The rearrangement joins TRBV5-1 to TRBJ1-3; a weak D match, TRBD1 (5 bases). CDR1 is SGHRS, CDR2 YFSETQ, per germline. The V and J ends lost 0 bases and 2 bases respectively, with 9 bases between them. This CDR3 contains 15 residues. The CDR3, as DNA: TGCGCCAGCAGCTTGGAGGGCAGGGCTGGAAACACCATATATTTT. Translation: CASSLEGRAGNTIYF. Full variable domain (missing parts from reference TRBV5-1 and TRBJ1-3): KAGVTQTPRYLIKTRGQQVTLSCSPISGHRSVSWYQQTPGQGLQFLFEYFSETQRNKGNFPGRFSGRQFSNSRSEMNVSTLELGDSALYLCASSLEGRAGNTIYFGEGSWLTVV.

The CDR3 loop is CASSLAMEGALSFF. The CDR3 DNA follows: TGTGCCAGCAGCTTAGCAATGGAGGGGGCCCTATCTTTCTTT. J is TRBJ1-1 and V is TRBV7-9, with 7 bases that match TRBD1. The germline V gene encodes CDR1 SEHNR and CDR2 FQNEAQ (reference sequence). CDR3 size: 14 residues. Trimming took 0 bases from V and 12 from J; bases not matched to a gene: 10.

This chain joins TRBV6-5 and TRBJ1-1, with a tentative D call TRBD1 (6 bases). Trimming removed 6 bases at V and 9 bases at J, with 17 bases between. Germline assignment: CDR1 MNHEY and CDR2 SVGAGI. The CDR3 sequence is 13 residues long. The CDR3 coding sequence is TGTGCCAGCAGCCCTAGAACCGGGACACAAGCTTTCTTT. Translation: CASSPRTGTQAFF.